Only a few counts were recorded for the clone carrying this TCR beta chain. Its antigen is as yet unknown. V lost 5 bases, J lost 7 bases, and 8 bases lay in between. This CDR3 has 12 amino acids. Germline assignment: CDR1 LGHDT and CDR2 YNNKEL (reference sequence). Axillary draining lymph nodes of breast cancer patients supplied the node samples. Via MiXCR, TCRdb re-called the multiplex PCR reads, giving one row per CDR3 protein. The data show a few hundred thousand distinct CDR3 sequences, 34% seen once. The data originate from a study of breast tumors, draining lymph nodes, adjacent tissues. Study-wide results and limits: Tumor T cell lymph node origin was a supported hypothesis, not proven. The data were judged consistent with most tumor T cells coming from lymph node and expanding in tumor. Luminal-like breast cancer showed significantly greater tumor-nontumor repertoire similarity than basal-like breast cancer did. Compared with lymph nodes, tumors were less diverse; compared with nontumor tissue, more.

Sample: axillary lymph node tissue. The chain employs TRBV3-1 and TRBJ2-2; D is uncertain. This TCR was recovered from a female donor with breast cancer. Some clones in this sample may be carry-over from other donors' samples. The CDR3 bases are TGTGCCAGCAGCGATACTTACGGGGAGCTGTTTTTT. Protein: CASSDTYGELFF.